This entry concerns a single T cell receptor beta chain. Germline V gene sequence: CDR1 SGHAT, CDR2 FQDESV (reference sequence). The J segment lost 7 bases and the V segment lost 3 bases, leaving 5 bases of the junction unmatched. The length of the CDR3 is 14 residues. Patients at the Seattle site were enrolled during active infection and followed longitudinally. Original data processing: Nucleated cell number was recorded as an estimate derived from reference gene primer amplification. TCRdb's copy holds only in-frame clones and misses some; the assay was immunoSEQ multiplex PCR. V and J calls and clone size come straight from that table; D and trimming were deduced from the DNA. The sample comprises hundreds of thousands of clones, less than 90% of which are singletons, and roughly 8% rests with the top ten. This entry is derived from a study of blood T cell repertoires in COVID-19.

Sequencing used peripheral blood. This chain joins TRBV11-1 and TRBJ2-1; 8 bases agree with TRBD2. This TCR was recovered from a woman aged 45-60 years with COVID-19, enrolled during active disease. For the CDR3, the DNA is TGTGCCAGCAGCTTTTACGGGGGGGCAAATGAGCAGTTCTTC. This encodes CASSFYGGANEQFF. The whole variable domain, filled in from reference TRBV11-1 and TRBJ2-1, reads EAEVAQSPRYKITEKSQAVAFWCDPISGHATLYWYRQILGQGPELLVQFQDESVVDDSQLPKDRFSAERLKGVDSTLKIQPAELGDSAMYLCASSFYGGANEQFFGPGTRLTVL.